The 12 T cell receptor beta chains below were found in one sample sequenced in a study of T and B cells in COVID-19 patients (TCRdb year 2020). Genomic DNA extracted from blood was used in amounts of roughly 250-550 ng for amplification of TRB repertoires. The sequencing machine was an Illumina MiSeq. TRB rearrangements were amplified by multiplex PCR with BIOMED2 TRB-A/B primer pools. Clones were called with MiXCR by TCRdb after fastp trimmed the public reads at Q25, and only in-frame beta chains were retained. Identical CDR3 proteins give one entry, which carries the most common genes and DNA. For this sample the table gives thousands of distinct CDR3 sequences, of which 25% to 35% were detected only once. 20% to 25% of the sample goes to the ten largest clones. Sequences were obtained from blood. All receptors come from a human donor with active COVID-19.

This clonotype qualifies as medium-sized. V usage is TRBV5-5 and J usage is TRBJ2-3; D is unclear. In germline, CDR1 is SGHKS, CDR2 YYEKEE (reference sequence). The V end lost 1 base, the J end lost 0 bases, and 9 bases lay between the germline ends. The CDR3 has 15 residues. The CDR3 loop reads CASSLFGGSTDTQYF. The CDR3 region has the DNA TGTGCCAGCAGCTTGTTTGGTGGGAGCACAGATACGCAGTATTTT.

The V and J genes are TRBV24-1 and TRBJ1-2; tentatively, D is TRBD1 (5 bases). V gave up 3 bases and J gave up 4 bases, with 11 bases separating them. The CDR3 contains 14 residues. Germline CDR1 is KGHDR and CDR2 is SFDVKD. For the CDR3, the DNA is TGTGCCACCAGTGATGGGTGGGGGACCTATGGCTACACCTTC. Amino acids: CATSDGWGTYGYTF.

The table lists this clonotype with a few counts. The rearrangement links TRBV6-1 to TRBJ2-7, with D maybe TRBD1 (6 bases). CDR3 size: 15 residues. V was cut by 7 bases and J by 3 bases, with 19 bases left in between. Germline V gives CDR1 MNHNS, CDR2 SASEGT. In DNA form, the CDR3 reads TGTGCCAGCAACCAGGGGCCCGAGAGTGTCTACGAGCAGTACGTC. Residues: CASNQGPESVYEQYV.

This clonotype was counted only a few times. The V call is TRBV5-4, the J call TRBJ1-2, with TRBD1 matching over 7 bases. V was clipped by 7 bases and J by 2 bases; unmatched bases: 23. Looked up from germline, CDR1 is SGHNT and CDR2 is YYREEE (reference sequence). This CDR3 is 19 amino acids long. This CDR3 is CASSRGPRQGRDENYGYTF. For the CDR3, the DNA is TGTGCCAGCTCGAGAGGACCCCGACAGGGACGGGATGAAAACTATGGCTACACCTTC. Full variable domain (missing parts from reference TRBV5-4 and TRBJ1-2): ETGVTQSPTHLIKTRGQQVTLRCSSQSGHNTVSWYQQALGQGPQFIFQYYREEENGRGNFPPRFSGLQFPNYSSELNVNALELDDSALYLCASSRGPRQGRDENYGYTFGSGTRLTVV.

The chain has TRBV7-6 and TRBJ2-1; TRBD1 might be the D (6 bases). This CDR3 is built from 16 residues. Germline V gene data show CDR1 as SGHVS and CDR2 as FNYEAQ. The V end lost 0 bases, the J end lost 4 bases, and 13 bases lay between the germline ends. CDR3 DNA: TGTGCCAGCAGCTTAGCGCCCAGGGGCCCATACAATGAGCAGTTCTTC. This sequence encodes CASSLAPRGPYNEQFF.

V usage is TRBV6-1 and J usage is TRBJ1-4, with 7 bases fitting TRBD1. This CDR3 is built from 14 residues. Germline V gene sequence: CDR1 MNHNS, CDR2 SASEGT. Unmatched junction bases numbered 9, after V lost 6 bases and J lost 8 bases. Written as DNA, the CDR3 is TGTGCCAGCAGGAATACAGGGGTAGGGGAAAAACTGTTTTTT. The encoded protein is CASRNTGVGEKLFF.

The chain recombines TRBV7-2 with TRBJ1-4; maybe TRBD1 (6 bases). This CDR3 comprises 15 residues. The germline CDR1 and CDR2 sequences are SGHTA and FQGNSA. Deletions cut 4 bases from V and 4 bases from J, with 13 bases between. This chain's CDR3 is CASSSRGGFNEKLFF. CDR3 bases: TGTGCCAGCAGCTCGAGAGGGGGATTTAATGAAAAACTGTTTTTT. Together with reference TRBV7-2 and TRBJ1-4, the CDR3 gives the full variable domain: GAGVSQSPSNKVTEKGKDVELRCDPISGHTALYWYRQSLGQGLEFLIYFQGNSAPDKSGLPSDRFSAERTGGSVSTLTIQRTQQEDSAVYLCASSSRGGFNEKLFFGSGTQLSVL.

V is TRBV4-2 and J is TRBJ1-3; the D gene is possibly TRBD1 (5 bases). Germline-derived CDR1 and CDR2 are LGHNA and YNFKEQ. The CDR3 totals 14 residues. V gave up 0 bases and J gave up 7 bases, with 10 bases separating them. The CDR3 reads CASSQEGEWNTIYF. The CDR3 nucleotides read TGTGCCAGCAGCCAAGAAGGGGAATGGAACACCATATATTTT.

CDR3 bases: TGTGCCAGTAGTATAAGACCCCCTGGGGGGAATAGCAATCAGCCCCAGCATTTT. As protein: CASSIRPPGGNSNQPQHF. The gene calls are TRBV19 and TRBJ1-5; TRBD1 is a possible D gene (5 bases). This CDR3 has 18 amino acids. V shed 2 bases and J shed 0 bases, with 17 bases lying between them. CDR1 LNHDA and CDR2 SQIVND come from the germline V gene (reference sequence).

Relative to its sample, this clonotype is medium-sized. CDR3 loop: CSVEKGAGGYTF. In DNA form, the CDR3 reads TGCAGCGTTGAAAAGGGGGCGGGTGGCTACACCTTC. The rearrangement links TRBV29-1 to TRBJ1-2, with 7 bases lining up with TRBD1. The CDR3 spans 12 residues. The germline CDR1 and CDR2 sequences are SQVTM and ANQGSEA. Germline trimming cut 2 bases from V and 7 bases from J; bases unmatched to any gene: 4. Variable domain in full (rest from reference TRBV29-1 and TRBJ1-2): SAVISQKPSRDICQRGTSLTIQCQVDSQVTMMFWYRQQPGQSLTLIATANQGSEATYESGFVIDKFPISRPNLTFSTLTVSNMSPEDSSIYLCSVEKGAGGYTFGSGTRLTVV.

V usage is TRBV7-2 and J usage is TRBJ2-7; D possibly corresponds to TRBD1 (6 bases). From germline, CDR1 is SGHTA and CDR2 FQGNSA. Trimming removed 2 bases at V and 3 bases at J, with 8 bases between. CDR3 length: 13 amino acids. CDR3 DNA: TGTGCCAGCAGCTTATCAGGGGACTACGAGCAGTACTTC. Encoded protein: CASSLSGDYEQYF. The variable domain in full, completed from reference TRBV7-2 and TRBJ2-7, reads GAGVSQSPSNKVTEKGKDVELRCDPISGHTALYWYRQSLGQGLEFLIYFQGNSAPDKSGLPSDRFSAERTGGSVSTLTIQRTQQEDSAVYLCASSLSGDYEQYFGPGTRLTVT.

This clonotype was counted a few times. The J gene is TRBJ1-3, the V gene TRBV5-5; D unresolved. The length of the CDR3 is 13 residues. V lost 4 bases and J 4 bases, leaving 9 bases between the germline ends. Germline V gene lookup returns CDR1 SGHKS and CDR2 YYEKEE (reference sequence). The CDR3 loop reads CASSPNGGNTIYF. The DNA for the CDR3 is TGTGCCAGCAGCCCCAACGGGGGAAACACCATATATTTT.